This T cell receptor (beta chain) was sequenced in a study of blood T cell repertoires in COVID-19. At the level of the study: Collection of acute and convalescent COVID-19 samples took place in the United States, Italy and Spain. PBMCs, B-cell-depleted T cells, or T cells were the source of the cDNA or gDNA that made up the material.

This clone was detected only a few times. CDR1 and CDR2 (germline): ENHRY, SYGVKD. This CDR3 spans 15 amino acids. V was clipped by 2 bases and J by 0 bases, with 8 bases between them. Original processing notes: Estimated nucleated cell counts came from reference gene primer amplification. The method was immunoSEQ multiplex PCR; TCRdb's version includes in-frame clones alone and lacks a portion of them. V and J calls and clone size are those listed in that table; D and trimming were worked out from the DNA. The sample contains roughly 59,000 clones, around 80% of which appear only once. V gene TRBV10-3 combines with J gene TRBJ2-1, with a tentative D call TRBD2 (5 bases). The receptor was derived from a man older than 75 with acute or convalescent COVID-19. Sequenced: peripheral blood. This CDR3 reads CAISEPGVSYNEQFF. In DNA, the CDR3 is TGTGCCATCAGTGAGCCCGGGGTCTCCTACAATGAGCAGTTCTTC.